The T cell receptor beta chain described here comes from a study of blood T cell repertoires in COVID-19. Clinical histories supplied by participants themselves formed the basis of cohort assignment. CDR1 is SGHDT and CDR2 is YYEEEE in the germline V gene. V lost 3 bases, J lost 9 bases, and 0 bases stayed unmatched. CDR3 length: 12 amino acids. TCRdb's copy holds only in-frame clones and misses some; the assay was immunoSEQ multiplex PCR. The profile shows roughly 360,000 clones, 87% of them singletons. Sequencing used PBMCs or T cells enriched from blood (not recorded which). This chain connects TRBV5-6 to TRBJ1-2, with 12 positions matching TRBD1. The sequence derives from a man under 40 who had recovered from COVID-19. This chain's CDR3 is CASSWDRGRYTF. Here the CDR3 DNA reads TGTGCCAGCAGCTGGGACAGGGGGCGCTACACCTTC.